This TCR beta chain came from a study of tissue T cells after allogeneic stem cell transplantation. This table comes from immunoSEQ multiplex PCR, and its TCRdb copy is limited to in-frame clones, with some not included. The table records 7,500 to 9,000 clones, under 55% of them present only once. Time point meaning: mouse harvest day 7 after allogeneic transplant. Tail vein injection delivered 10^7 T-cell-depleted bone marrow cells and 10^6 splenic CD5+ T cells. The germline V gene encodes CDR1 SGHLS and CDR2 HYDKME. The CDR3 has 15 amino acids. V dropped 0 bases and J dropped 3; count of bases not matched to a gene: 5. Whole-study results and caveats: Within patients, tissue anatomy strongly shaped TCR repertoire composition. Shared clones across patients were few; motif clustering revealed tissue-specific shared signatures. Tissue-detected TCR repertoire was only partly captured by blood and spleen T cells.

For this clone: What it binds is not known. The germline and genes are mouse ones. The read stops 1 residue short of the end of the CDR3; the missing end is completed from the germline J gene.

Sequenced input: skin. The chain has TRBV12-2 and TRBJ2-7; TRBD2 matches at 9 bases. The sequence derives from a female BALB/c mouse given C57BL/6 T cells with graft-versus-host disease after an allogeneic hematopoietic cell transplant. Incomplete CDR3 DNA: TGTGCCAGCTCTCTCGAGGCTGGGGGGGTCTATGAACAGTAC. Translating it yields CASSLEAGGVYEQY. The entire CDR3 protein reads CASSLEAGGVYEQYF.